A single sample is the source of the 6 T cell receptor beta chains below, sequenced in a study of tumor and adjacent non-tumor tissue in lung cancer. This sample's RNA came from whole unsorted tissue. The library came from three nested PCR rounds adapted from ARM-PCR protocols. TCRdb processed the multiplex PCR reads anew with MiXCR; each CDR3 protein has one entry. The data show roughly 150,000 distinct CDR3 sequences, around 65% seen once. Sequencing was carried out using lung tumor tissue. These receptors originate from a man aged 60 to 75 with small cell lung cancer.

The chain has TRBV11-1 and TRBJ2-5; unclear D gene. Germline lookup yields CDR1 SGHAT and CDR2 FQDESV (reference sequence). This CDR3 has 14 amino acids. The CDR3 DNA reads as TGTGTCGGCAGCTTAGGCAGACACCAAGAGACCCAGTACTTC. Encoded protein: CVGSLGRHQETQYF.

As to this clonotype: A much larger clone differs from this one at a single base, so this may be a read error. The chain is built from TRBV5-1 and TRBJ2-5; possible D gene TRBD2, 6 bases. Germline CDR1 and CDR2: SGHRS and YFSETQ. This CDR3 is built from 16 residues. DNA of the CDR3: TGCGCCAGCAACTTGAGAGTGGGAGGTAACTTAGAGACCCAGTACTTC. Encoded protein: CASNLRVGGNLETQYF.

As for this clonotype: This sequence may be a read error, since a much larger clone differs from it by one base. The V call is TRBV6-1, the J call TRBJ2-1; 7 bases are a match to TRBD2. Germline CDR1 MNHNS, CDR2 SASEGT. The CDR3 spans 17 residues. V shed 4 bases and J 8 bases; nucleotides not matched to a gene: 17. Here the CDR3 DNA reads TGTGCCAGCAGTGGCCGCTCGACGGGGGGTCTGGTGGATGAGCAGTTCTTC. Its protein product is CASSGRSTGGLVDEQFF.

With regard to this clonotype: Since the CDR3 does not end with the conserved phenylalanine or tryptophan, this likely comes from a read error. The limits of the CDR3 on the DNA are not certain, so only TCRdb's listed CDR3 is given. The rearrangement uses TRBV12-3 or TRBV12-4 and TRBJ1-4. The CDR3 sequence runs 15 residues, both termini included. CDR3 protein: CASSHFERIREKLLS.

J is TRBJ2-5 and V is TRBV10-1; a weak D match, TRBD2 (5 bases). The CDR3 runs to 14 residues. Trimming removed 5 bases from V and 6 bases from J, with 16 bases in between. Per the germline V gene, CDR1 is WNHNN and CDR2 is SYGVQD (reference sequence). The CDR3 nucleotides read TGCGCCAGCAGTCACGGGAATGGAGTGAAGACCCAGTACTTC. It codes for CASSHGNGVKTQYF.

As concerns this clonotype: A much larger clone is a single base away; this may be a read error. J is TRBJ2-3 and V is TRBV24-1, with D perhaps matching TRBD1 or TRBD2 (5 bases each). Germline values: CDR1 KGHDR, CDR2 SFDVKD. CDR3 length: 16 residues. The CDR3 spells CAISDVRDASTDTQYF. The CDR3 nucleotides are TGTGCCATCAGTGATGTCCGGGACGCTAGCACAGATACGCAGTATTTT.